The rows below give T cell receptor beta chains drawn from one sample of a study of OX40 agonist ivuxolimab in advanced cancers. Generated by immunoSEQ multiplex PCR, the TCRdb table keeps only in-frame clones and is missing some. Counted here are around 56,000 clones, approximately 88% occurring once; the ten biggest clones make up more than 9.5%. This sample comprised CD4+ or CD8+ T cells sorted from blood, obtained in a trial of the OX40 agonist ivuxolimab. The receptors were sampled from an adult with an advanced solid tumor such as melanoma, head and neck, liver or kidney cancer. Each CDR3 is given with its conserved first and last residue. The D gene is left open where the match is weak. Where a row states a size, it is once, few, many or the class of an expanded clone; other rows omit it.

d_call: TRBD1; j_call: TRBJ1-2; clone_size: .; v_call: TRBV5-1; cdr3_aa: CASSPETGNNYGYTF; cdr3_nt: TGCGCCAGCAGCCCGGAGACAGGGAATAACTATGGCTACACCTTC
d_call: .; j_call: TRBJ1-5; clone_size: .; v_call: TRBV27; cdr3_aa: CASRSGPGSNQPQHF; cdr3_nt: TGTGCCAGCAGAAGCGGACCGGGGAGCAATCAGCCCCAGCATTTT
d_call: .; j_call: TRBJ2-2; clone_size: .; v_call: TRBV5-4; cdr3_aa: CASSPYSRGFTGELFF; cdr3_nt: TGTGCCAGCAGCCCTTACAGCAGGGGATTCACCGGGGAGCTGTTTTTT
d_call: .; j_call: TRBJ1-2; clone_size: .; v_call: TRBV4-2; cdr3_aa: CASSLAAGADGYTF; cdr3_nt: TGTGCCAGCAGCCTAGCCGCAGGGGCAGATGGCTACACCTTC
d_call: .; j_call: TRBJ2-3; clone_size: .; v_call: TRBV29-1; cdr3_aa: CSVEPGRPDTQYF; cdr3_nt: TGCAGCGTTGAACCCGGGCGTCCAGATACGCAGTATTTT
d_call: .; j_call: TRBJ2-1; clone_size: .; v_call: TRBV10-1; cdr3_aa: CASSAGAPGFEEQFF; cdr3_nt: TGCGCCAGCAGTGCTGGGGCCCCTGGTTTCGAGGAGCAGTTCTTC
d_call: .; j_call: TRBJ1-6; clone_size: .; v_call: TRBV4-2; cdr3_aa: CASSQDWTENNSPLHF; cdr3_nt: TGTGCCAGCAGCCAAGACTGGACAGAGAATAATTCACCCCTCCACTTT
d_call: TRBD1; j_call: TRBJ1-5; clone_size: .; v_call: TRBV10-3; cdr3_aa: CAISNAGTGNQPQHF; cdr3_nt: TGTGCCATCAGCAACGCCGGGACAGGGAATCAGCCCCAGCATTTT
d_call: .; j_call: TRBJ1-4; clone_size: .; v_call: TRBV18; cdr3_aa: CASSPGTTNEKLFF; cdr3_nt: TGTGCCAGCTCACCGGGCACAACTAATGAAAAACTGTTTTTT
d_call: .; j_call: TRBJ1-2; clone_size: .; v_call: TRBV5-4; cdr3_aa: CASSAARGWDYGYTF; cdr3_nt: TGTGCCAGCAGCGCTGCTCGGGGTTGGGACTATGGCTACACCTTC
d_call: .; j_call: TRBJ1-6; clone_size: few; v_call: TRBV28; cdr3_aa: CATAFPGSPLHF; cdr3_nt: TGTGCCACCGCTTTCCCGGGCTCACCCCTCCACTTT
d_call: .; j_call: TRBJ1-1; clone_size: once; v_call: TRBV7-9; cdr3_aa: CASSLAQGTAEAFF; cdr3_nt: TGTGCCAGCAGCTTAGCGCAGGGAACGGCTGAAGCTTTCTTT
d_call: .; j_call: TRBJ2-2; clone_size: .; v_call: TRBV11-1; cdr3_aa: CASSFPGELFF; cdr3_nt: TGTGCCAGCAGCTTCCCCGGGGAGCTGTTTTTT
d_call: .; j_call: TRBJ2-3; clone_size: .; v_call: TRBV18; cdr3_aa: CASSPPRAGASTDTQYF; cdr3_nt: TGTGCCAGCTCACCACCGCGGGCCGGAGCTAGCACAGATACGCAGTATTTT
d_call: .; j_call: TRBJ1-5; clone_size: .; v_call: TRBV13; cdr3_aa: CASSSGRGGPQHF; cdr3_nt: TGTGCCAGCAGCTCCGGACGCGGGGGGCCCCAGCATTTT
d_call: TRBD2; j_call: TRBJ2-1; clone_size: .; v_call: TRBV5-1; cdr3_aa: CASSLELAGGNEQFF; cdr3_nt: TGCGCCAGCAGCTTGGAGCTAGCGGGAGGCAATGAGCAGTTCTTC
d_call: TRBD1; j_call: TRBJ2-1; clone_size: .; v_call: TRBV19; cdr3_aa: CASSDGPGQGIYNEQFF; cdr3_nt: TGTGCCAGTAGTGACGGGCCGGGACAGGGTATATACAATGAGCAGTTCTTC
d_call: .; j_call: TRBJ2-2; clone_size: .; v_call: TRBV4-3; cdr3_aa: CASSQDLETPNTGELFF; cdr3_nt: TGCGCCAGCAGCCAAGATCTCGAGACACCGAACACCGGGGAGCTGTTTTTT
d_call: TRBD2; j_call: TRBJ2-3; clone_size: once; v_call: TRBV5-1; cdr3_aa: CASSLALAGVADTQYF; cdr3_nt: TGCGCCAGCAGCTTGGCGTTAGCGGGAGTAGCAGATACGCAGTATTTT
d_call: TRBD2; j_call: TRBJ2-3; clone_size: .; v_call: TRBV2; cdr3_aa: CASSETHGLAADTQYF; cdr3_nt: TGTGCCAGCAGCGAAACCCATGGACTAGCCGCAGATACGCAGTATTTT
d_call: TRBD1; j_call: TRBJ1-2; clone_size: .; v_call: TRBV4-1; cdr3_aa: CASSQGVGDRADYGYTF; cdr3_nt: TGCGCCAGCAGCCAAGGCGTTGGGGACAGGGCGGACTATGGCTACACCTTC
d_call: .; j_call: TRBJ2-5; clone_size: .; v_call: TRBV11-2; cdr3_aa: CASSLGEETQYF; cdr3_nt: TGTGCCAGCAGCTTGGGGGAAGAGACCCAGTACTTC